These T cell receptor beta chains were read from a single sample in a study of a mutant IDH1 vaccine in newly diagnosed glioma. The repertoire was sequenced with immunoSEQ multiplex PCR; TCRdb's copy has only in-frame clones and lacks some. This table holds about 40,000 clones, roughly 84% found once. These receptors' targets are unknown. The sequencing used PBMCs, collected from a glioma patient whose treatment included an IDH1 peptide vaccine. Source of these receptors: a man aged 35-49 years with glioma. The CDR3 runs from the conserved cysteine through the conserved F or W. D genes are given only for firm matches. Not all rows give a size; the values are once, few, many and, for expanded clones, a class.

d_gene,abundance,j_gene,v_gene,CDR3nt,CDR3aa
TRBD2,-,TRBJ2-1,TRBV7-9,TGTGCCAGCTTTCAGCGGGAGGGCCTAAATGAGCAGTTCTTC,CASFQREGLNEQFF
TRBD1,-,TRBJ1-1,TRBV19,TGTGCCAGTATCCCACCCACCACAGGGGCCGGGGTGAACACTGAAGCTTTCTTT,CASIPPTTGAGVNTEAFF
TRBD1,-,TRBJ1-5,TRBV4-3,TGCGCCAGCAGCCAAGAGACAGGGCAACAGCCCCAGCATTTT,CASSQETGQQPQHF
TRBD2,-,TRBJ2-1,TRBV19,TGTGCCAGTAGTCGCCAAGCGGGAGTCCTATACATCTTC,CASSRQAGVLYIF
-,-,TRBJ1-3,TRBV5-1,TGCGCCAGCAGCTTGGGGGGGGCTGGTGGAAACACCATATATTTT,CASSLGGAGGNTIYF
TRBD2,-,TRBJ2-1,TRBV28,TGTGCCAGCGCTCCGAGCGGGAGTAATGAGCAGTTCTTC,CASAPSGSNEQFF
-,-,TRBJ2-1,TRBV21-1,TGTGCCAGCAGCAAAGCGGGCACGAGCTCCTACAATGAGCAGTTCTTC,CASSKAGTSSYNEQFF
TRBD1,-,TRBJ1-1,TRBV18,TGTGCCAGCTCACCGCGACAGGGGGCGAGGAACACTGAAGCTTTCTTT,CASSPRQGARNTEAFF
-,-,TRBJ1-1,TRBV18,TGTGCCAGCTCACACCGAACAGGGCGGAACACTGAAGCTTTCTTT,CASSHRTGRNTEAFF
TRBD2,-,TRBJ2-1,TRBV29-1,TGCAGCGTTGCGGTACTAGCGGGAGTAGATGAGCAGTTCTTC,CSVAVLAGVDEQFF
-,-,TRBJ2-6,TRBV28,TGTGCCAGCAGTTTACTCCCAGGAACTGGGGCCAACGTCCTGACTTTC,CASSLLPGTGANVLTF
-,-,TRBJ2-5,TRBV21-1,TGTGCCAGCAGCCCCAGACCTTCTGACGGGGGGGAGACCCAGTACTTC,CASSPRPSDGGETQYF
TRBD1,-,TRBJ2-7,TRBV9,TGTGCCAGCAGCGTGTCGACAGGGACGTTAAGGGAGAACGAGCAGTACTTC,CASSVSTGTLRENEQYF
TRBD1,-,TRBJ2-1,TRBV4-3,TGCGCCAGCAGCCGAGACACCGGGACAGGAAACAATGAGCAGTTCTTC,CASSRDTGTGNNEQFF
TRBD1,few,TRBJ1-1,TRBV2,TGTGCCAGCAGTGAAGCAGCAGGGGGCACTGAAGCTTTCTTT,CASSEAAGGTEAFF